The clone carrying this T cell receptor beta chain appeared a few times. The data belong to a study of T cell changes during pregnancy in multiple sclerosis. The repertoire was sequenced with immunoSEQ multiplex PCR; TCRdb's copy has only in-frame clones and lacks some. The sample holds 80,000 to 130,000 clones, approximately 92% seen once. Sequencing used peripheral blood, obtained in the second trimester of pregnancy. The clonotype comes from a female donor with multiple sclerosis, enrolled in a pregnancy study.

The chain's CDR3 is CASRGDRANSPLHF. In nucleotides, the CDR3 is TGTGCCAGCAGGGGGGACAGGGCAAATTCACCCCTCCACTTT. The genes are TRBV27 and TRBJ1-6, with 9 positions matching TRBD1. CDR3 length: 14 amino acids. V dropped 6 bases and J dropped 7; count of bases not matched to a gene: 4. Germline V gene data show CDR1 as MNHEY and CDR2 as SMNVEV (reference sequence).